The 2 T cell receptor beta chains in this list originate from one sample, sequenced in a study of human T cells and chemical hapten exposure. Stated time point: pre-sensitization, week 0. Treatment in this sample: therapeutic diphenylcyclopropenone sensitization with weekly scalp DPC. TCRdb redid the calling of the RACE reads with MiXCR, one entry per CDR3 protein. The table shows 100,000 to 150,000 distinct CDR3 sequences, with 13% occurring only once. The sequences come from whole blood, collected in connection with sensitization to the hapten diphenylcyclopropenone (DPC). These receptors were taken from a woman in her late teens or twenties with alopecia areata. Some clones in this sample may be carry-over from other donors' samples.

This clonotype was seen a handful of times. V is TRBV5-1 and J is TRBJ1-4; maybe TRBD1 (6 bases). The CDR3 is 15 amino acids. The V end lost 4 bases, the J end lost 3 bases, and 13 bases lay between the germline ends. Germline V lookup: CDR1 SGHRS, CDR2 YFSETQ. The CDR3 region has the DNA TGCGCCAGCAGCGGACAGAGGGGATCTAATGAAAAACTGTTTTTT. It specifies CASSGQRGSNEKLFF.

This chain joins TRBV28 and TRBJ2-3; D is undetermined. V lost 2 bases and J lost 3, with 9 bases in between. The V gene's germline CDR1 is MDHEN and CDR2 SYDVKM. The CDR3 is 14 amino acids. The CDR3, as DNA: TGTGCCAGCAGTTTAAACATGAGGACAGATACGCAGTATTTT. Its protein is CASSLNMRTDTQYF.